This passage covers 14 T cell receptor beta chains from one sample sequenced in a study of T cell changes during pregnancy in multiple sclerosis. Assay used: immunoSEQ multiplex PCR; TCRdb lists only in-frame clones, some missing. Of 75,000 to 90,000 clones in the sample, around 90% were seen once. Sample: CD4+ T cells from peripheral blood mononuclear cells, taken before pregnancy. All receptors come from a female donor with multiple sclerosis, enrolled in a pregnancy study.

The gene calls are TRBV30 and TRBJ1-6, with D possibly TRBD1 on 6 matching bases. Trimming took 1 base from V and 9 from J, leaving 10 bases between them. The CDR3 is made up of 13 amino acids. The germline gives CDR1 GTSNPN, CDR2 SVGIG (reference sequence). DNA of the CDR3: TGTGCCTGGAGTGACAGGGAGAGTTCACCCCTCCACTTT. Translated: CAWSDRESSPLHF.

CDR3: CASSYHQEQFF. CDR3 nucleotide sequence: TGTGCCAGCAGTTACCACCAGGAGCAGTTCTTC. V usage is TRBV6-5 and J usage is TRBJ2-1, with no clear D. The CDR3 runs 11 residues. V was pared by 2 bases and J by 10 bases, with 6 bases between. Germline V CDR1 and CDR2: MNHEY, SVGAGI.

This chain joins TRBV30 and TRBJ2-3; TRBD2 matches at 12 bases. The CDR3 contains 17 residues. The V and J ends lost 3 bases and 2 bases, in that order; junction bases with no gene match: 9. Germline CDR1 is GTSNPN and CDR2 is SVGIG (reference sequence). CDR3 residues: CAWRAGTSGWYTDTQYF. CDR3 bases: TGTGCCTGGAGAGCTGGGACTAGCGGGTGGTACACAGATACGCAGTATTTT.

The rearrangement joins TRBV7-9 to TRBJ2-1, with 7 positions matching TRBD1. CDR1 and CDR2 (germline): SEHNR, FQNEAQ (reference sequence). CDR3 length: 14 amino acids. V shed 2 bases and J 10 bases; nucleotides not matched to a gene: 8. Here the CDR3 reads CASSLSGGDQEQFF. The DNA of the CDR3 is TGTGCCAGCAGCTTATCAGGGGGAGATCAAGAGCAGTTCTTC.

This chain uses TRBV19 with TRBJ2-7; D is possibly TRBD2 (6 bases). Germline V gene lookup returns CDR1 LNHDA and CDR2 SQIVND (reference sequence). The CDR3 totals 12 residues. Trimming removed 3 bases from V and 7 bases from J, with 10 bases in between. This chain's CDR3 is CASSMRAGEQYF. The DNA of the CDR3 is TGTGCCAGTAGTATGCGCGCGGGGGAGCAGTACTTC. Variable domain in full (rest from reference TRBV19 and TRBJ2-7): DGGITQSPKYLFRKEGQNVTLSCEQNLNHDAMYWYRQDPGQGLRLIYYSQIVNDFQKGDIAEGYSVSREKKESFPLTVTSAQKNPTAFYLCASSMRAGEQYFGPGTRLTVT.

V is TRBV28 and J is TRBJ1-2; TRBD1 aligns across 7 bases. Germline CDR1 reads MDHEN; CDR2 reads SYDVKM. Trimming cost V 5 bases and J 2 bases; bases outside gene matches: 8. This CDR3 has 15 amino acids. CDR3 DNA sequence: TGTGCCAGCAGTCCCATTGACAGGGAGAACTATGGCTACACCTTC. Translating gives CASSPIDRENYGYTF.

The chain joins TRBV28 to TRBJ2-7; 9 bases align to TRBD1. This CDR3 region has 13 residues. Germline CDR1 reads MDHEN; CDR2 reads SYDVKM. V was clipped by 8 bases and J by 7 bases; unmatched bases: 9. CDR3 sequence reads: CASGTGSYVEQYF. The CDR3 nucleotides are TGTGCCAGCGGGACAGGGAGCTACGTGGAGCAGTACTTC.

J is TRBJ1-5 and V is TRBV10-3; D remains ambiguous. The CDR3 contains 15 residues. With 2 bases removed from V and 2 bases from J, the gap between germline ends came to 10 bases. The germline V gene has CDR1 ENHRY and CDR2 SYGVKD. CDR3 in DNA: TGTGCCATCAGTGAGGTGGGTGGAGGCAATCAGCCCCAGCATTTT. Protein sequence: CAISEVGGGNQPQHF.

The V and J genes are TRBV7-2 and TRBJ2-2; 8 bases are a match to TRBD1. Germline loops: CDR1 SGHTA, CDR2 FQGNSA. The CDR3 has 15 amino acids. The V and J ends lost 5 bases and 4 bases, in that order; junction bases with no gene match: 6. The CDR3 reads CASSPDRDGTGELFF. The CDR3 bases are TGTGCCAGCAGCCCGGACAGGGATGGCACCGGGGAGCTGTTTTTT.

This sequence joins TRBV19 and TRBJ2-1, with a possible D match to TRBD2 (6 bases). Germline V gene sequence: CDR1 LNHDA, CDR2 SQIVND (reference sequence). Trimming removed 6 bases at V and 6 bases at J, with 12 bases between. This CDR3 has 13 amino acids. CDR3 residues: CASRYGSGNEQFF. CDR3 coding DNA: TGTGCCAGTAGATACGGGAGTGGCAATGAGCAGTTCTTC.

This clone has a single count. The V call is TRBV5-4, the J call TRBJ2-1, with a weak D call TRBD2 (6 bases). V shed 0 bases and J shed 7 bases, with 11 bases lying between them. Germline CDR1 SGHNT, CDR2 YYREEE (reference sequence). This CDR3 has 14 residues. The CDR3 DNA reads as TGTGCCAGCAGCTTGGGTTTAGCGGAGAATGAGCAGTTCTTC. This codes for CASSLGLAENEQFF.

The CDR3 sequence is CASSEASGGQETQYF. The DNA for the CDR3 is TGCGCCAGCAGCGAGGCTAGCGGGGGCCAAGAGACCCAGTACTTC. This chain uses TRBV5-1 with TRBJ2-5; 10 bases match TRBD2. After removal of 4 bases from V and 1 base from J, the junction contained 4 bases not matched to a gene. The CDR3 runs 15 residues. Germline V gene sequence: CDR1 SGHRS, CDR2 YFSETQ.

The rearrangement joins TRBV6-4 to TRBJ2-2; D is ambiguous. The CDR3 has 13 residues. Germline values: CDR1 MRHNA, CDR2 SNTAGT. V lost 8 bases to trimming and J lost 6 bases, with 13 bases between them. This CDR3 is CASRPAGSGELFF. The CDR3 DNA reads TGTGCCAGCCGTCCCGCCGGGTCCGGGGAGCTGTTTTTT.

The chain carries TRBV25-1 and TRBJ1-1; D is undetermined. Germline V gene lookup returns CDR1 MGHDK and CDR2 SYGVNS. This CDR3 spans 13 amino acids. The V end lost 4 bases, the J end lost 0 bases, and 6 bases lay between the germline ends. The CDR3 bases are TGTGCCAGCAGTGTTAAGCTGAACACTGAAGCTTTCTTT. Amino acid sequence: CASSVKLNTEAFF.